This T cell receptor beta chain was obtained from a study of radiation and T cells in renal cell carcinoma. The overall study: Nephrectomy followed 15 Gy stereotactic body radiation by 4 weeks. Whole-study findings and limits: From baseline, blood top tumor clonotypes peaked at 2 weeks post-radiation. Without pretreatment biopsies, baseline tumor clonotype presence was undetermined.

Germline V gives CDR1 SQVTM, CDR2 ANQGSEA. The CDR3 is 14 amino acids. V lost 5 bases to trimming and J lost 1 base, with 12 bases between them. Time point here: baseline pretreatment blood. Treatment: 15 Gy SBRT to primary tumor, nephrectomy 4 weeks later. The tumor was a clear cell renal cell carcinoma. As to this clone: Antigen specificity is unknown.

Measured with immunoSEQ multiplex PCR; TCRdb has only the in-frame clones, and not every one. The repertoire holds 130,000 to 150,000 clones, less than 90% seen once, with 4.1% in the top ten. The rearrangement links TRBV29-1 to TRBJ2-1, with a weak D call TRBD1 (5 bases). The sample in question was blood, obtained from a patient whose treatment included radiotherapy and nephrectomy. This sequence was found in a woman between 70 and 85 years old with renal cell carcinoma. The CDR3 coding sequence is TGCAGCGTTCCTGGGGCCAGTTCCTACAATGAGCAGTTCTTC. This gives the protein CSVPGASSYNEQFF.